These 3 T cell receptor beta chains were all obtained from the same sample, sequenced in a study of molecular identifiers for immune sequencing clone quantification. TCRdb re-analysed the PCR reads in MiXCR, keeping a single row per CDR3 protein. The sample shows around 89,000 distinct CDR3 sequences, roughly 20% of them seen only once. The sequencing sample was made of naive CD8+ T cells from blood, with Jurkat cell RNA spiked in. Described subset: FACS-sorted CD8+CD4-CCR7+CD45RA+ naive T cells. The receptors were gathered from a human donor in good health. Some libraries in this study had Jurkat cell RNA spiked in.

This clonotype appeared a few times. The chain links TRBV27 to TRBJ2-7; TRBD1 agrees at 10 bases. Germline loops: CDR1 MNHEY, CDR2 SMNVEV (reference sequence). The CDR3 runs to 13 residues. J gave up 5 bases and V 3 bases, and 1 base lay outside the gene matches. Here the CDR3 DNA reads TGTGCCAGCAGTTTGGGGACAGGGGACGAGCAGTACTTC. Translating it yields CASSLGTGDEQYF.

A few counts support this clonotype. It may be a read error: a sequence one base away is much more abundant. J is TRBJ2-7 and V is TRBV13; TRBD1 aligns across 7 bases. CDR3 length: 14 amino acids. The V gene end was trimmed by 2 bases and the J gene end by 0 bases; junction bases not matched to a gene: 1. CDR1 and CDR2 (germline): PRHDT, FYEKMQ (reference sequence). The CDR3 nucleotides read TGTGCCAGCAGCTTACAGGGGGACTCCTACGAGCAGTACTTC. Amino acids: CASSLQGDSYEQYF. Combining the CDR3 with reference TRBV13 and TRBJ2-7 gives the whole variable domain AAGVIQSPRHLIKEKRETATLKCYPIPRHDTVYWYQQGPGQDPQFLISFYEKMQSDKGSIPDRFSAQQFSDYHSELNMSSLELGDSALYFCASSLQGDSYEQYFGPGTRLTVT.

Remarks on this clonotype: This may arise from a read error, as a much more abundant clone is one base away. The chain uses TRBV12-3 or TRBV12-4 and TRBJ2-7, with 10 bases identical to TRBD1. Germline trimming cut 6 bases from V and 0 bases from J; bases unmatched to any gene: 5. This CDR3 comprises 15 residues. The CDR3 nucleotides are TGTGCCAGCAGCCGAGGACAGGGGGGCTCCTACGAGCAGTACTTC. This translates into CASSRGQGGSYEQYF.